The clone carrying this T cell receptor (beta chain) was picked up a small number of times. What it binds is unknown. The CDR3 totals 13 residues. V gave up 7 bases and J gave up 9 bases, with 19 bases separating them. In germline, CDR1 is SQVTM, CDR2 ANQGSEA. Every single donor gave one heparinised blood draw, and these averaged around 120 mL. The sample belongs to a study of beta chain features in type 1 diabetes. Study overall: What patients shared with healthy donors was a similar profile of age, gender and cell yields.

Study results and caveats: Within patients, naive, central memory and Treg TCRB repertoires seemed more similar than within healthy donors.

The entirety of the isolated RNA underwent reverse transcription, so expressed TCRB transcripts were sequenced. TCRdb keeps only in-frame clones here, not all; method: immunoSEQ multiplex PCR. The repertoire consists of hundreds of thousands of clones, with less than 15% occurring once and the leading ten covering 6.7%. Sequencing used central memory CD4+ T cells from blood. The V gene is TRBV29-1, the J gene TRBJ2-1; a possible D gene is TRBD2 (6 bases). This clonotype originated in a young man in good health. The CDR3 DNA follows: TGCAGCGGACGAACGGGAGTAGGAGGTGAGCAGTTCTTC. Residues: CSGRTGVGGEQFF.